This TCR beta chain was documented in a study of T cells in Graves' hyperthyroidism and ophthalmopathy. Overall study context: Peripheral blood specimens were obtained at initial diagnosis, prior to any treatment. Study conclusions and caveats: Among clonotypes expanded in thyroid above 0.001, most were also found in blood.

This clonotype occurred many times. Its antigen is unknown. Lactation, pregnancy, other autoimmune disease or uncontrolled infection led to exclusion of patients. Germline-derived CDR1 and CDR2 are LGHDT and YNNKEL (reference sequence). The CDR3 covers 13 residues. V lost 1 base and J lost 8, with 8 bases in between. There were TCR beta CDR3 regions amplified from RNA transcripts. The HTBI set primed first-round TCR CDR3 RT-PCR. MiXCR, run by TCRdb on the multiplex PCR reads, gives a single entry per CDR3 protein. The top ten clones hold 34% of a sample with hundreds of thousands of distinct CDR3 sequences, more than 20% of them seen once.

The sequenced sample consisted of blood. The receptor was isolated from a man aged 25-45 years with Graves' ophthalmopathy. The chain joins TRBV3-1 to TRBJ2-2; D unclear. The CDR3 here is CASSQGRRGELFF. The CDR3 DNA sequence: TGTGCCAGCAGCCAAGGTCGTAGGGGGGAGCTGTTTTTT. The full variable domain, with the rest looked up from reference TRBV3-1 and TRBJ2-2, is DTAVSQTPKYLVTQMGNDKSIKCEQNLGHDTMYWYKQDSKKFLKIMFSYNNKELIINETVPNRFSPKSPDKAHLNLHINSLELGDSAVYFCASSQGRRGELFFGEGSRLTVL.